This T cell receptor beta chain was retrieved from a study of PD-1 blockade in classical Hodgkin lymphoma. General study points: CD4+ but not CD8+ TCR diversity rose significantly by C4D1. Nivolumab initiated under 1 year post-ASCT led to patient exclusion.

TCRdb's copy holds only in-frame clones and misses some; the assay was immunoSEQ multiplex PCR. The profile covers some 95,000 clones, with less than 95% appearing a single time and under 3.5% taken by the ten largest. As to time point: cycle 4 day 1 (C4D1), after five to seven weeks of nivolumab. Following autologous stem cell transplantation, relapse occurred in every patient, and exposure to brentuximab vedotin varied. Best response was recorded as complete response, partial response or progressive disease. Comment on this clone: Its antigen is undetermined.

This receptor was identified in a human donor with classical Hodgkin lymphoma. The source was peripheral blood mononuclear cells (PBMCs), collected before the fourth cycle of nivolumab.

CDR3 sequence: CASSLSRAGGETQYF. In nucleotides, the CDR3 is TGTGCCAGCAGTTTGTCCAGAGCGGGGGGAGAGACCCAGTACTTC. V usage is TRBV28 and J usage is TRBJ2-5, with 9 bases fitting TRBD2. This CDR3 spans 15 amino acids. V shed 3 bases, J shed 4 bases, and the junction held 6 bases outside the gene matches. Per the germline V gene, CDR1 is MDHEN and CDR2 is SYDVKM. The full variable domain, completed using reference TRBV28 and TRBJ2-5, is DVKVTQSSRYLVKRTGEKVFLECVQDMDHENMFWYRQDPGLGLRLIYFSYDVKMKEKGDIPEGYSVSREKKERFSLILESASTNQTSMYLCASSLSRAGGETQYFGPGTRLLVL.